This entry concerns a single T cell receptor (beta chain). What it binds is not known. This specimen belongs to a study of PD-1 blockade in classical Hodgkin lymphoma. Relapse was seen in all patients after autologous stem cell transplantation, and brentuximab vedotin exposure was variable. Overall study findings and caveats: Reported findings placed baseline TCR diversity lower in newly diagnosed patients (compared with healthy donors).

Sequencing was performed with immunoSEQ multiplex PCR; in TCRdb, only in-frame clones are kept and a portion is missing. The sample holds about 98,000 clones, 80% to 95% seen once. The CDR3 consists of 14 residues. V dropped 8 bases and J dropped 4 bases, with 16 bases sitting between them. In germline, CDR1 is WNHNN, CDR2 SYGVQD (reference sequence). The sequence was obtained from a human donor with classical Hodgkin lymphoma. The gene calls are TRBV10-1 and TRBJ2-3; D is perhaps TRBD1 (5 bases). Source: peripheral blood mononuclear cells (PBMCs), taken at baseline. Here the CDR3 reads CASGVGAVADTQYF. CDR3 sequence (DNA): TGCGCCAGCGGGGTAGGGGCAGTAGCAGATACGCAGTATTTT.